Each of the 7 T cell receptor beta chains below was sequenced from the same sample in a study of shared clonotypes between healthy human individuals. The table came from immunoSEQ multiplex PCR; TCRdb's copy has only in-frame clones and leaves some out. Here the sample spans some 900,000 clones, 76% being singletons. The sample taken for sequencing was memory CD4+ T cells sorted from blood. Subset reported: CD45RA-negative fraction. These receptors were obtained from a man in his late teens or twenties in good health.

This clone was seen a handful of times. The CDR3 sequence: CASSRGAGVPQETQYF. CDR3 bases: TGTGCCAGCAGCCGTGGTGCGGGAGTACCCCAAGAGACCCAGTACTTC. This chain connects TRBV6-6 to TRBJ2-5, with 7 bases identical to TRBD2. CDR3 size: 16 residues. The junction had 11 bases not matched to a gene; V was cut back by 6 bases and J by 1 base. Germline CDR1 and CDR2: MNHNY and SVGAGI (reference sequence).

The rearrangement links TRBV2 to TRBJ2-1, with 11 bases aligning to TRBD2. V shed 2 bases, J shed 8 bases, and the junction held 2 bases outside the gene matches. This CDR3 is built from 14 residues. Looked up from germline, CDR1 is SNHLY and CDR2 is FYNNEI. The CDR3 nucleotides read TGTGCCAGCAGTGAAACTAGCGGGGGCTATGAGCAGTTCTTC. Protein sequence: CASSETSGGYEQFF.

The CDR3 region is CASSLEGLAGADTQYF. CDR3 nucleotides: TGCGCCAGCAGCCTTGAGGGACTAGCGGGAGCAGATACGCAGTATTTT. The chain combines TRBV4-3 with TRBJ2-3, with 14 positions matching TRBD2. Germline loops: CDR1 LGHNA, CDR2 YSLEER. The CDR3 sequence is 16 residues long. The V segment lost 4 bases and the J segment 4 bases; nucleotides outside the gene matches: 4.

The chain employs TRBV6-5 and TRBJ1-5; possible D gene TRBD1, 5 bases. The CDR3 spans 12 residues. Germline CDR1 is MNHEY and CDR2 is SVGAGI. Trimming stripped 6 bases from V and 5 bases from J, with 8 bases between. The CDR3 DNA is TGTGCCAGCAGCCAGGGAGATCAGCCCCAGCATTTT. Its translation: CASSQGDQPQHF.

The V and J genes are TRBV30 and TRBJ1-5; 7 bases map to TRBD1. The CDR3 is 13 amino acids. The germline gives CDR1 GTSNPN, CDR2 SVGIG (reference sequence). Trimming cost V 3 bases and J 5 bases; bases outside gene matches: 4. The CDR3 nucleotides read TGTGCCTGGAGAGGACAGGCTTATCAGCCCCAGCATTTT. This encodes CAWRGQAYQPQHF.

The chain has TRBV6-1 and TRBJ2-7; tentative D call: TRBD1 (6 bases). The germline gives CDR1 MNHNS, CDR2 SASEGT. V shed 6 bases and J shed 0 bases, with 12 bases lying between them. The CDR3 has 14 amino acids. CDR3 DNA: TGTGCCAGCAGGCAAGGACAGATCTCCTACGAGCAGTACTTC. Protein: CASRQGQISYEQYF.

The chain has TRBV12-5 and TRBJ2-7, with TRBD2 identical over 13 bases. The CDR3 covers 20 residues. V dropped 6 bases and J dropped 6; count of bases not matched to a gene: 23. CDR1 LGHNT and CDR2 FRNRAP come from the germline V gene. The CDR3 region has the DNA TGTGCTAGTGGCACGGGACAGCTGATAACCGGGACTAGCGGGACCCCCGAGCAGTACTTC. Its translation is CASGTGQLITGTSGTPEQYF.